Listed here are 6 T cell receptor beta chains from one sample, sequenced in a study of CD8 T cells in Susac syndrome. Reverse transcription of about 0.5 to 1 ug RNA was performed with random hexamers. Each CDR3 protein gets one entry after TCRdb re-called the immunoSEQ multiplex PCR reads with MiXCR. This sample yields 150,000 to 250,000 distinct CDR3 sequences, of which roughly 96% are seen a single time; roughly 0.088% belongs to the top ten. The sample comprised CD4+ T cells from PBMCs. These receptors came from a human donor with multiple sclerosis.

The J gene is TRBJ2-4, the V gene TRBV27; a possible D gene is TRBD2 (7 bases). Deletions cut 8 bases from V and 7 bases from J, with 18 bases between. This CDR3 has 14 amino acids. The germline gives CDR1 MNHEY, CDR2 SMNVEV (reference sequence). The CDR3 DNA is TGTGCCAGCCACTCCGCGGGGGCTATGAACATTCAGTACTTC. It codes for CASHSAGAMNIQYF.

This clonotype came up once. The chain has TRBV20-1 and TRBJ2-6; no reliable D call. Germline CDR1 DFQATT, CDR2 SNEGSKA (reference sequence). The CDR3 is 14 amino acids. V gave up 0 bases and J gave up 0 bases, with 3 bases separating them. The CDR3 reads CSARETSGANVLTF. The CDR3 DNA is TGCAGTGCTAGAGAGACCTCTGGGGCCAACGTCCTGACTTTC.

This clonotype was detected a few times. The gene calls are TRBV3-1 and TRBJ1-2, with a tentative D call TRBD1 (5 bases). Looked up from germline, CDR1 is LGHDT and CDR2 is YNNKEL (reference sequence). This CDR3 is built from 15 residues. The ends were cut back, 0 bases at V and 1 base at J, with 9 bases in the middle. CDR3 nucleotide sequence: TGTGCCAGCAGCCAAGATCGGGGCAGTAACTATGGCTACACCTTC. Translating it yields CASSQDRGSNYGYTF.

This rearrangement joins TRBV27 to TRBJ2-7, with 7 bases that match TRBD1. The CDR3 extends over 14 amino acids. CDR1 and CDR2 (germline): MNHEY, SMNVEV (reference sequence). V lost 6 bases, J lost 6 bases, and 11 bases stayed unmatched. The chain's CDR3 is CASRLIGQVGEQYF. The DNA for the CDR3 is TGTGCCAGCAGACTCATCGGACAGGTCGGCGAGCAGTACTTC.

V gene TRBV10-3 combines with J gene TRBJ1-2; 7 nucleotides align to TRBD1. Germline lookup yields CDR1 ENHRY and CDR2 SYGVKD. V shed 7 bases, J shed 6 bases, and the junction held 8 bases outside the gene matches. This CDR3 has 13 amino acids. The CDR3 bases are TGTGCCATCACCCAAGACAGGGTAGATGGCTACACCTTC. Protein product: CAITQDRVDGYTF.

This chain joins TRBV5-4 and TRBJ1-1; D ambiguous. The CDR3 totals 13 residues. Trimming took 3 bases from V and 2 from J, leaving 8 bases between them. Per germline, CDR1 SGHNT and CDR2 YYREEE (reference sequence). CDR3 DNA sequence: TGTGCCAGCAGCTGGCAGAGAAACACTGAAGCTTTCTTT. Residues: CASSWQRNTEAFF.